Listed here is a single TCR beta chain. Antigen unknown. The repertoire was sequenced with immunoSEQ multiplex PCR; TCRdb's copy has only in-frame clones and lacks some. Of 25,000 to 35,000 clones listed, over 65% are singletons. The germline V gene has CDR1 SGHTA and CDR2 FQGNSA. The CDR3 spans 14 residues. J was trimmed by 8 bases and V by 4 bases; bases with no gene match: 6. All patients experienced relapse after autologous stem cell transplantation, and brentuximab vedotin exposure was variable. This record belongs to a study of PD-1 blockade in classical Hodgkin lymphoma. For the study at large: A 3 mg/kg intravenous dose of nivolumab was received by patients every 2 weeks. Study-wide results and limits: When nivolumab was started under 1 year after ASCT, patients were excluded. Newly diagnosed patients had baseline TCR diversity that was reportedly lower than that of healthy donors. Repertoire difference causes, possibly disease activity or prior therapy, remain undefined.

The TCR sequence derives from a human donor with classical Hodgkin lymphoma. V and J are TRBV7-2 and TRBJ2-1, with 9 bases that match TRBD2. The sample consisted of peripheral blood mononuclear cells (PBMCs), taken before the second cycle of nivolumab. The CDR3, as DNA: TGTGCCAGCAGCTGGGCGGGGGGGCCATATGAGCAGTTCTTC. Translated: CASSWAGGPYEQFF.